This T cell receptor beta chain was recorded in a study of shared clonotypes between healthy human individuals. Findings and caveats of the study: Some clonotypes were shared by all four sorted-subset donors, while others were not shared. The non-shared ones had lower generation probabilities than the shared ones. Rarefaction demonstrated incomplete sorted-subset sequencing despite large depth. Donor scarcity curtailed the genetic and exposure-history diversity represented herein.

Sequenced by immunoSEQ multiplex PCR; TCRdb stores in-frame clones only, minus some. The repertoire includes 100,000 to 120,000 clones, about 71% of them detected once, and about 24% sits in the top ten. Germline CDR1 and CDR2: SGHRS and YFSETQ. V gave up 4 bases and J gave up 6 bases; unmatched junction bases: 4. The CDR3 consists of 14 residues. CD8 memory merged CD45RO+ with CCR7-negative CD45RA+ TemRA cells. Note on this clone: Its antigen is unknown.

The J gene is TRBJ1-4, the V gene TRBV5-1, with TRBD1 matching over 9 bases. The sequenced sample was memory CD8+ T cells sorted from blood. Subset specified: CD45RO+ cells pooled with CCR7-negative TemRA cells. The clonotype originates from a woman in her twenties or thirties in good health. DNA for the CDR3: TGCGCCAGCAGCGTCCGGGACAGGGATGAAAAACTGTTTTTT. Translation: CASSVRDRDEKLFF.